This passage covers 27 T cell receptor beta chains from one sample sequenced in a study of CD8+ T cells in alopecia areata. Once RNA had been extracted, it was reverse transcribed into cDNA to act as the sequencing template. Clones were read by immunoSEQ multiplex PCR, and TCRdb kept only the in-frame ones, dropping some. The sample comprises over 200,000 clones, about 60% of which are singletons, and around 0.44% rests with the top ten. Sequences were derived from CD4+ T cells sorted from blood, sampled at week 0. These receptors were obtained from a human donor with alopecia areata.

V usage is TRBV5-1 and J usage is TRBJ2-3; no definite D call. The CDR3 loop spans 14 amino acids. In germline, CDR1 is SGHRS, CDR2 YFSETQ. V was pared by 7 bases and J by 2 bases, with 14 bases between. The DNA of the CDR3 is TGCGCCAGCGTCTTAACCCCCTACACAGATACGCAGTATTTT. Amino acid sequence: CASVLTPYTDTQYF.

A note on this clone: Other nucleotide sequences in the sample specify the same CDR3. The V call is TRBV6-5, the J call TRBJ2-7; 8 nucleotides align to TRBD1. J was trimmed by 3 bases and V by 3 bases; bases with no gene match: 7. Per germline, CDR1 MNHEY and CDR2 SVGAGI. The CDR3 has 15 amino acids. CDR3 nucleotide sequence: TGTGCCAGCAGTTATTCCGGGACAGGCTTCTACGAGCAGTACTTC. It yields the protein CASSYSGTGFYEQYF.

V gene TRBV29-1 combines with J gene TRBJ2-7; TRBD2 matches at 8 bases. Germline lookup yields CDR1 SQVTM and CDR2 ANQGSEA. CDR3 size: 13 residues. With V trimmed by 7 bases and J by 1 base, 6 bases remained unmatched. CDR3 loop: CSGRLAPSYEQYF. DNA for the CDR3: TGCAGCGGGCGACTAGCGCCTTCCTACGAGCAGTACTTC.

The chain recombines TRBV29-1 with TRBJ1-1; D is unclear. Trimming stripped 7 bases from V and 2 bases from J, with 14 bases between. The germline gives CDR1 SQVTM, CDR2 ANQGSEA. The CDR3 spans 13 residues. The chain's CDR3 is CSGRSDGNTEAFF. The CDR3 DNA reads TGCAGCGGGAGGAGCGATGGAAACACTGAAGCTTTCTTT.

The CDR3 loop reads CAWRTGDTQYF. CDR3 in DNA: TGTGCCTGGAGGACAGGAGATACGCAGTATTTT. The chain recombines TRBV30 with TRBJ2-3; D might be TRBD1 (6 bases). CDR3 size: 11 residues. Trimming left V 3 bases short and J 5 bases short, with 6 bases between. CDR1 is GTSNPN and CDR2 is SVGIG in the germline V gene (reference sequence).

The chain is built from TRBV7-9 and TRBJ1-2, with D unclear. The CDR3 length is 12 residues. With 4 bases removed from V and 2 bases from J, the gap between germline ends came to 5 bases. The V gene's germline CDR1 is SEHNR and CDR2 FQNEAQ (reference sequence). CDR3 nucleotide sequence: TGTGCCAGCAGCTCCGACAACTATGGCTACACCTTC. This sequence encodes CASSSDNYGYTF.

This clone has only a few counts. J is TRBJ2-5 and V is TRBV6-6; TRBD2 matches 7 bases. After removal of 8 bases from V and 3 bases from J, the junction contained 9 bases not matched to a gene. The CDR3 has 14 residues. Germline values: CDR1 MNHNY, CDR2 SVGAGI (reference sequence). For the CDR3, the DNA is TGTGCCAGCTGGGAGCGGGGCCGAAAAGAGACCCAGTACTTC. It translates to CASWERGRKETQYF.

The V gene is TRBV10-3, the J gene TRBJ2-7, with a weak D call TRBD1 (6 bases). The CDR3 consists of 11 residues. Germline lookup yields CDR1 ENHRY and CDR2 SYGVKD. Trimming shortened V by 3 bases and J by 10 bases, and 10 bases separated the two germline ends. The DNA for the CDR3 is TGTGCCATCAGTGAAAACAGGGATCAGTACTTC. Protein sequence: CAISENRDQYF.

This clone was observed a handful of times. The chain employs TRBV18 and TRBJ1-1; D is ambiguous. This CDR3 is built from 14 residues. V lost 3 bases to trimming and J lost 1 base, with 9 bases between them. The germline CDR1 and CDR2 sequences are KGHSH and LQKENI. The CDR3 DNA reads TGTGCCAGCTCACCCACGGGCGCGAACACTGAAGCTTTCTTT. Its protein product is CASSPTGANTEAFF. Drawing the rest from reference TRBV18 and TRBJ1-1, the complete variable domain is NAGVMQNPRHLVRRRGQEARLRCSPMKGHSHVYWYRQLPEEGLKFMVYLQKENIIDESGMPKERFSAEFPKEGPSILRIQQVVRGDSAAYFCASSPTGANTEAFFGQGTRLTVV.

On this clone: This specimen includes other DNA sequences encoding the same CDR3. The chain couples TRBV29-1 to TRBJ1-1; D is ambiguous. CDR3 size: 11 residues. The germline V gene encodes CDR1 SQVTM and CDR2 ANQGSEA. V was pared by 4 bases and J by 1 base, with 4 bases between. The CDR3 loop is CSVGRNTEAFF. CDR3 DNA: TGCAGCGTTGGTAGGAACACTGAAGCTTTCTTT. Combining the CDR3 with reference TRBV29-1 and TRBJ1-1 gives the whole variable domain SAVISQKPSRDICQRGTSLTIQCQVDSQVTMMFWYRQQPGQSLTLIATANQGSEATYESGFVIDKFPISRPNLTFSTLTVSNMSPEDSSIYLCSVGRNTEAFFGQGTRLTVV.

The CDR3 reads CASSTGMNTEAFF. CDR3 nucleotides: TGTGCCAGCAGTACCGGGATGAACACTGAAGCTTTCTTT. This chain joins TRBV7-3 and TRBJ1-1; D uncertain. CDR1 is SGHTA and CDR2 is FQGTGA in the germline V gene. V was trimmed by 6 bases and J by 0 bases, leaving 8 bases between them. The length of the CDR3 is 13 residues. The variable domain in full, with the rest retrieved from reference TRBV7-3 and TRBJ1-1, is GAGVSQTPSNKVTEKGKYVELRCDPISGHTALYWYRQSLGQGPEFLIYFQGTGAADDSGLPNDRFFAVRPEGSVSTLKIQRTERGDSAVYLCASSTGMNTEAFFGQGTRLTVV.

The rearrangement joins TRBV6-6 to TRBJ1-1, with no clear D. This CDR3 is built from 13 residues. Germline V gives CDR1 MNHNY, CDR2 SVGAGI (reference sequence). The V end was cut by 6 bases, the J end by 0 bases, with 8 bases between. The CDR3 region has the DNA TGTGCCAGCAGACAGCAAATGAACACTGAAGCTTTCTTT. It is translated as CASRQQMNTEAFF.

As DNA, the CDR3 is TGCGCCAGCAGACGGCAACAAGCCTACGGGGTCTACGAGCAGTACTTC. It specifies CASRRQQAYGVYEQYF. This chain joins TRBV4-1 and TRBJ2-7; a possible D gene is TRBD2 (5 bases). Looked up from germline, CDR1 is MGHRA and CDR2 is YSYEKL. The CDR3 consists of 16 residues. V was shortened by 6 bases and J by 3 bases, with 21 bases between the two germline ends.

The chain links TRBV29-1 to TRBJ1-1; 9 bases match TRBD1. CDR3 length equals 13 residues. CDR1 and CDR2 from the germline V gene are SQVTM and ANQGSEA. V shed 7 bases and J 3 bases; nucleotides not matched to a gene: 6. The chain's CDR3 is CSAGDRADTEAFF. In nucleotides, the CDR3 is TGCAGCGCCGGGGACAGGGCGGACACTGAAGCTTTCTTT.

The rearrangement links TRBV4-2 to TRBJ1-1; D uncertain. Germline CDR1 and CDR2: LGHNA and YNFKEQ. The CDR3 spans 14 residues. V was shortened by 2 bases and J by 0 bases, with 7 bases between the two germline ends. DNA of the CDR3: TGTGCCAGCAGCCAACAAGCAGTGAACACTGAAGCTTTCTTT. It is translated as CASSQQAVNTEAFF.

This clone has only a few counts. This chain connects TRBV11-2 to TRBJ2-2; the match to TRBD2 covers 11 bases. The CDR3 has 16 residues. V was clipped by 5 bases and J by 6 bases; unmatched bases: 8. Germline V gene sequence: CDR1 SGHAT, CDR2 FQNNGV. The CDR3 sequence: CASSKLAGASSGELFF. CDR3 DNA sequence: TGTGCCAGCAGCAAACTAGCGGGGGCATCCTCCGGGGAGCTGTTTTTT.

J is TRBJ1-2 and V is TRBV9, with D maybe TRBD1 (6 bases). The germline V gene has CDR1 SGDLS and CDR2 YYNGEE. There are 13 residues in the CDR3. The V end lost 0 bases, the J end lost 6 bases, and 9 bases lay between the germline ends. This chain's CDR3 is CASSVGPGDGYTF. CDR3 nucleotide sequence: TGTGCCAGCAGCGTAGGGCCAGGGGATGGCTACACCTTC.

This chain joins TRBV27 and TRBJ2-1, with 8 positions matching TRBD1. After removal of 3 bases from V and 9 bases from J, the junction contained 1 base not matched to a gene. Per germline, CDR1 MNHEY and CDR2 SMNVEV (reference sequence). The CDR3 runs to 12 residues. CDR3 in amino acids: CASSFTGGEQFF. The CDR3 DNA is TGTGCCAGCAGTTTTACAGGGGGTGAGCAGTTCTTC.

This clone was picked up a small number of times. The chain couples TRBV5-1 to TRBJ2-7; D is unresolved. Trimming took 0 bases from V and 1 from J, leaving 11 bases between them. In germline, CDR1 is SGHRS, CDR2 YFSETQ. The CDR3 is 15 residues long. CDR3 protein: CASSLDGSKSYEQYF. The CDR3 DNA reads TGCGCCAGCAGCTTGGACGGCAGCAAATCCTACGAGCAGTACTTC.

Only a few counts were recorded for this clone. The CDR3 reads CSVSHRALDTQYF. The CDR3 DNA sequence: TGCAGCGTGTCCCACCGAGCGCTCGATACGCAGTATTTT. The genes are TRBV29-1 and TRBJ2-3; D gene uncertain. The germline gives CDR1 SQVTM, CDR2 ANQGSEA. The CDR3 contains 13 residues. Trimming took off 6 bases at V and 6 bases at J, with 16 bases between the two ends.

This clone was recorded a few times. The same CDR3 can be traced to other DNA sequences in this sample. This chain uses TRBV5-1 with TRBJ1-1; D is uncertain. Trimming took off 1 base at V and 3 bases at J, with 7 bases between the two ends. Germline assignment: CDR1 SGHRS and CDR2 YFSETQ. The CDR3 consists of 13 residues. The CDR3 sequence: CASSLQEDTEAFF. CDR3 in DNA: TGCGCCAGCAGCTTGCAGGAGGACACTGAAGCTTTCTTT.

The chain links TRBV5-1 to TRBJ1-6; D may be TRBD1 (6 bases). V lost 0 bases and J 9 bases, leaving 16 bases between the germline ends. The CDR3 length is 16 residues. CDR1 and CDR2 (germline): SGHRS, YFSETQ. CDR3 sequence (DNA): TGCGCCAGCAGCTTGGGTATACAGGGCCAAGGTTCACCCCTCCACTTT. Its protein is CASSLGIQGQGSPLHF.

The gene calls are TRBV30 and TRBJ2-7; TRBD1 aligns across 10 bases. There are 15 residues in the CDR3. With 0 bases clipped from V and 6 bases from J, the junction kept 8 bases outside the gene matches. Germline values: CDR1 GTSNPN, CDR2 SVGIG (reference sequence). The CDR3 loop reads CAWSVGWTGGLEQYF. CDR3 DNA: TGTGCCTGGAGTGTAGGGTGGACAGGGGGTCTCGAGCAGTACTTC.

The chain carries TRBV11-1 and TRBJ1-1; possibly TRBD1 for D (6 bases). In germline, CDR1 is SGHAT, CDR2 FQDESV (reference sequence). With 5 bases removed from V and 3 bases from J, the gap between germline ends came to 16 bases. This CDR3 has 15 residues. The CDR3 sequence is CASSRTEGGHTEAFF. The CDR3, as DNA: TGTGCCAGCAGCCGAACCGAAGGGGGACACACTGAAGCTTTCTTT.

The chain couples TRBV5-4 to TRBJ1-6, with a weak D call TRBD1 (6 bases). With 4 bases removed from V and 8 bases from J, the gap between germline ends came to 7 bases. The CDR3 totals 12 residues. Germline V gene data show CDR1 as SGHNT and CDR2 as YYREEE (reference sequence). CDR3 region: CASSKGDSPLHF. For the CDR3, the DNA is TGTGCCAGCAGCAAGGGGGATTCACCCCTCCACTTT.

This chain joins TRBV4-2 and TRBJ2-7; 8 bases are a match to TRBD2. The CDR3 is 17 amino acids. V lost 0 bases and J lost 5; bases outside the gene matches: 12. The V gene's germline CDR1 is LGHNA and CDR2 YNFKEQ. The CDR3 here is CASSQDGSAGGGDEQYF. The CDR3 DNA reads as TGTGCCAGCAGCCAAGATGGGTCTGCGGGAGGAGGGGACGAGCAGTACTTC.

The chain is built from TRBV30 and TRBJ1-1; 7 nucleotides match TRBD1. This CDR3 has 13 residues. Unmatched junction bases numbered 7, after V lost 4 bases and J lost 5 bases. Germline values: CDR1 GTSNPN, CDR2 SVGIG (reference sequence). The CDR3 coding sequence is TGTGCCTGGACCGCTACAGGGGTGACTGAAGCTTTCTTT. Translated, it gives CAWTATGVTEAFF.